This T cell receptor (beta chain) was documented in a study of tumor T cells in aggressive B-cell lymphoma. CDR3 size: 14 residues. Germline lookup yields CDR1 MNHNY and CDR2 SVGAGI (reference sequence). Trimming removed 2 bases from V and 11 bases from J; junction bases left unmatched: 11. TCRdb keeps only in-frame clones here, not all; method: immunoSEQ multiplex PCR. Of about 5,100 clones in the sample, approximately 94% were seen once. Sequencing was carried out using tumor tissue. The rearrangement uses TRBV6-6 and TRBJ2-5; 7 nucleotides align to TRBD1. The TCR comes from an adult with diffuse large B cell lymphoma. The CDR3 loop reads CASSYGTENSKQYF. The CDR3 coding sequence is TGTGCCAGCAGTTACGGGACAGAAAATTCCAAGCAGTACTTC.